Below are 24 T cell receptor beta chains sequenced from a single sample in a study of glioma-infiltrating T cells after dendritic cell vaccination. The table came from immunoSEQ multiplex PCR; TCRdb's copy has only in-frame clones and leaves some out. Found here are roughly 80,000 clones, around nine tenths of them singletons; the top ten hold 2% to 2.5%. Time point given: after dendritic cell vaccination, including at tumor progression/relapse. The specimen was blood, collected after dendritic cell vaccination. All receptors come from a human donor with glioblastoma.

CDR3 loop: CASSLTGRGDEKLFF. CDR3 sequence (DNA): TGTGCCAGCAGCTTAACAGGGAGGGGGGATGAAAAACTGTTTTTT. The chain has TRBV7-2 and TRBJ1-4, with a possible D match to TRBD1 (6 bases). With 2 bases removed from V and 6 bases from J, the gap between germline ends came to 13 bases. CDR3 length: 15 residues. From germline, CDR1 is SGHTA and CDR2 FQGNSA.

The rearrangement uses TRBV10-3 and TRBJ2-7; no clear D. CDR1 is ENHRY and CDR2 is SYGVKD in the germline V gene. The CDR3 is 17 amino acids. Trimming removed 0 bases at V and 0 bases at J, with 15 bases between. Written as DNA, the CDR3 is TGTGCCATCAGTGAGTCAAAAAACAGAGATCTCTCCTACGAGCAGTACTTC. The encoded protein is CAISESKNRDLSYEQYF.

V usage is TRBV7-9 and J usage is TRBJ1-2, with a weak D call TRBD1 (5 bases). V was clipped by 7 bases and J by 0 bases, with 9 bases between them. Germline values: CDR1 SEHNR, CDR2 FQNEAQ (reference sequence). The CDR3 covers 13 residues. CDR3 bases: TGTGCCAGCACTCAGACAGCTAACTATGGCTACACCTTC. It encodes CASTQTANYGYTF.

V usage is TRBV5-1 and J usage is TRBJ2-5, with 10 positions matching TRBD2. Per the germline V gene, CDR1 is SGHRS and CDR2 is YFSETQ. Trimming removed 4 bases from V and 5 bases from J; junction bases left unmatched: 5. This CDR3 spans 14 amino acids. The CDR3 reads CASSPSGSGETQYF. In nucleotides, the CDR3 is TGCGCCAGCAGCCCTAGCGGGAGTGGGGAGACCCAGTACTTC.

The chain uses TRBV19 and TRBJ2-1, with D unresolved. The V and J ends lost 5 bases and 5 bases respectively, with 13 bases between them. This CDR3 is 14 amino acids long. Per germline, CDR1 LNHDA and CDR2 SQIVND (reference sequence). In DNA, the CDR3 is TGTGCCAGTAGTTTTGGCCTCCCCCACAATGAGCAGTTCTTC. It encodes CASSFGLPHNEQFF.

The V call is TRBV5-8, the J call TRBJ2-3; 8 bases align to TRBD2. V shed 5 bases and J 4 bases; nucleotides not matched to a gene: 9. The germline V gene has CDR1 SGHTS and CDR2 YDEGEE. The CDR3 covers 15 residues. In DNA, the CDR3 is TGTGCCAGCAGTCCAAGACTAGCGCAGGCAGATACGCAGTATTTT. Its protein product is CASSPRLAQADTQYF.

The genes are TRBV30 and TRBJ1-3; D not certain. Germline CDR1 is GTSNPN and CDR2 is SVGIG (reference sequence). Trimming pared 5 bases from V and 0 bases from J, leaving 11 bases between. This CDR3 is built from 14 residues. The DNA for the CDR3 is TGTGCCTGGCGCAGGATTGACTCTGGAAACACCATATATTTT. Protein: CAWRRIDSGNTIYF.

The V gene is TRBV6-5, the J gene TRBJ2-7, with 7 bases aligning to TRBD2. The V segment lost 4 bases and the J segment 5 bases; nucleotides outside the gene matches: 8. The germline gives CDR1 MNHEY, CDR2 SVGAGI. The CDR3 consists of 14 residues. The CDR3 DNA follows: TGTGCCAGCAGTTTGAGTCAGCGGGACCACGAGCAGTACTTC. Its translation is CASSLSQRDHEQYF.

V usage is TRBV11-3 and J usage is TRBJ1-1, with 8 positions matching TRBD1. This CDR3 region has 15 residues. Looked up from germline, CDR1 is SGHNT and CDR2 is YENEEA. The ends lost 4 bases at V and 3 bases at J; junction bases unmatched: 7. CDR3 in DNA: TGTGCCAGCAGCTCGGCAGGGGGCCAGTACACTGAAGCTTTCTTT. It codes for CASSSAGGQYTEAFF.

This chain uses TRBV30 with TRBJ1-5, with D perhaps matching TRBD1 (6 bases). Germline V gene sequence: CDR1 GTSNPN, CDR2 SVGIG (reference sequence). This CDR3 is built from 14 residues. V was clipped by 5 bases and J by 7 bases, with 18 bases between them. CDR3 residues: CAWGKDSVGQPQHF. As DNA, the CDR3 is TGTGCCTGGGGGAAGGACAGCGTCGGACAGCCCCAGCATTTT.

The chain combines TRBV29-1 with TRBJ2-3; maybe TRBD2 (7 bases). The CDR3 length is 12 residues. The V end was cut by 6 bases, the J end by 5 bases, with 12 bases between. Germline assignment: CDR1 SQVTM and CDR2 ANQGSEA. CDR3 sequence (DNA): TGCAGCGTAGGGGGGGCGCGAGATACGCAGTATTTT. Translated: CSVGGARDTQYF.

This chain links TRBV27 with TRBJ1-1; D might be TRBD1 (5 bases). CDR1 MNHEY and CDR2 SMNVEV come from the germline V gene (reference sequence). CDR3 length equals 14 residues. V was clipped by 8 bases and J by 0 bases, with 13 bases between them. The CDR3 spells CASRLQGMNTEAFF. The CDR3 nucleotides are TGTGCCAGCCGCCTCCAGGGCATGAACACTGAAGCTTTCTTT.

This clone showed up just once. The chain has TRBV7-2 and TRBJ2-3, with 9 nucleotides matching TRBD2. The CDR3 loop spans 14 amino acids. Per the germline V gene, CDR1 is SGHTA and CDR2 is FQGNSA. V trimming: 3 bases; J trimming: 3 bases; junction bases outside the gene matches: 1. CDR3 DNA: TGTGCCAGCAGCTTTACTAGCGGGACAGATACGCAGTATTTT. It translates to CASSFTSGTDTQYF.

The chain recombines TRBV7-3 with TRBJ2-7; 11 bases align to TRBD1. The CDR3 has 14 residues. V shed 4 bases and J 5 bases; nucleotides not matched to a gene: 4. Germline CDR1 SGHTA, CDR2 FQGTGA. For the CDR3, the DNA is TGTGCCAGCAGCTCGGGACAGGGGGTAGACGAGCAGTACTTC. Translating it yields CASSSGQGVDEQYF.

The chain is built from TRBV6-5 and TRBJ2-1; D not certain. Per germline, CDR1 MNHEY and CDR2 SVGAGI. The CDR3 contains 12 residues. Trimming cost V 5 bases and J 7 bases, with 9 bases left between them. The CDR3 loop reads CASSLDPNEQFF. CDR3 in DNA: TGTGCCAGCAGTCTAGACCCGAATGAGCAGTTCTTC.

This chain links TRBV19 with TRBJ2-7, with D perhaps matching TRBD2 (5 bases). There are 17 residues in the CDR3. Germline CDR1 reads LNHDA; CDR2 reads SQIVND (reference sequence). With 5 bases removed from V and 0 bases from J, the gap between germline ends came to 20 bases. CDR3 sequence: CASSQGLAGPNSYEQYF. The CDR3 bases are TGTGCCAGTAGTCAAGGGCTAGCAGGCCCAAACTCCTACGAGCAGTACTTC.

V gene TRBV7-9 combines with J gene TRBJ2-3; TRBD2 matches 9 bases. Germline-derived CDR1 and CDR2 are SEHNR and FQNEAQ (reference sequence). This CDR3 is 15 amino acids long. J was trimmed by 1 base and V by 4 bases; bases with no gene match: 3. The DNA of the CDR3 is TGTGCCAGCAGCTCCTGGACTAGCGGCACAGATACGCAGTATTTT. The encoded protein is CASSSWTSGTDTQYF.

The CDR3 here is CASSPATYNEQFF. CDR3 nucleotide sequence: TGTGCCAGCTCACCTGCGACCTACAATGAGCAGTTCTTC. The chain has TRBV18 and TRBJ2-1; D unclear. CDR3 size: 13 residues. Germline V CDR1 and CDR2: KGHSH, LQKENI. V was clipped by 3 bases and J by 2 bases, with 5 bases between them.

The genes are TRBV19 and TRBJ2-5, with 11 bases matching TRBD1. Germline trimming cut 3 bases from V and 5 bases from J; bases unmatched to any gene: 5. The germline gives CDR1 LNHDA, CDR2 SQIVND (reference sequence). The CDR3 spans 15 residues. DNA for the CDR3: TGTGCCAGTAGTATGACCGGGACAGGGGGGGAGACCCAGTACTTC. This encodes CASSMTGTGGETQYF.

This chain links TRBV6-4 with TRBJ2-1; D is ambiguous. With 2 bases removed from V and 4 bases from J, the gap between germline ends came to 6 bases. Germline loops: CDR1 MRHNA, CDR2 SNTAGT. CDR3 size: 13 residues. The CDR3 reads CASSDGLYNEQFF. Written as DNA, the CDR3 is TGTGCCAGCAGTGACGGGCTGTACAATGAGCAGTTCTTC.

This clone was seen once. The chain uses TRBV7-2 and TRBJ1-1; tentatively, D is TRBD1 (5 bases). CDR1 is SGHTA and CDR2 is FQGNSA in the germline V gene. CDR3 length equals 14 residues. The V gene lost 1 base and the J gene lost 1 base, with 7 bases spanning the gap. The CDR3: CASSLVGANTEAFF. CDR3 DNA: TGTGCCAGCAGCTTAGTTGGGGCGAACACTGAAGCTTTCTTT.

V gene TRBV5-4 combines with J gene TRBJ2-1, with TRBD2 matching 9 bases. Germline assignment: CDR1 SGHNT and CDR2 YYREEE (reference sequence). J gave up 5 bases and V 3 bases, and 9 bases lay outside the gene matches. The CDR3 is 16 amino acids. The CDR3 sequence: CASSSRGAGGNNEQFF. The CDR3 nucleotides are TGTGCCAGCAGCTCCCGGGGAGCGGGGGGAAACAATGAGCAGTTCTTC.

V gene TRBV2 combines with J gene TRBJ1-1, with D perhaps TRBD1 (6 bases). With 4 bases removed from V and 3 bases from J, the gap between germline ends came to 9 bases. The CDR3 spans 13 residues. In germline, CDR1 is SNHLY, CDR2 FYNNEI. CDR3 in DNA: TGTGCCAGCAGTGTTCGACAGGACACTGAAGCTTTCTTT. Its translation: CASSVRQDTEAFF.

This chain joins TRBV6-5 and TRBJ1-6; no reliable D call. The germline gives CDR1 MNHEY, CDR2 SVGAGI. CDR3 size: 12 residues. The V and J ends lost 5 bases and 7 bases respectively, with 6 bases between them. Written as DNA, the CDR3 is TGTGCCAGCAGTCCTTTCAATTCACCCCTCCACTTT. Its translation is CASSPFNSPLHF.